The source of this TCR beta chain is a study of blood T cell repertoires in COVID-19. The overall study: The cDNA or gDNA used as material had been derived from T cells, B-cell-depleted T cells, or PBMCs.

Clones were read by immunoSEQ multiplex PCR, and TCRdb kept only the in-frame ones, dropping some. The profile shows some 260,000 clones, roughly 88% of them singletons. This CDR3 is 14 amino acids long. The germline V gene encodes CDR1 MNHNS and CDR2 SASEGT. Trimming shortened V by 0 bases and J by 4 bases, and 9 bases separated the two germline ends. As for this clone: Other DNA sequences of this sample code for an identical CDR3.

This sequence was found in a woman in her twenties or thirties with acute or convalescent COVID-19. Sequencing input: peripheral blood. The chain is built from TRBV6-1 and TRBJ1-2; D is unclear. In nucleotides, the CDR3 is TGTGCCAGCAGTGAAGCTGGCCGGGGCTATGGCTACACCTTC. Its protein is CASSEAGRGYGYTF.